This TCR beta chain was identified in a study of blood T cell repertoires in COVID-19. Study in general: COVID-19 samples collected from the United States, Italy and Spain covered acute and convalescent phases. PBMCs, B-cell-depleted T cells, or T cells were the source of the cDNA or gDNA that made up the material.

Per the original methods: Estimated nucleated cell counts came from reference gene primer amplification. The protocol was immunoSEQ multiplex PCR, while the TCRdb copy is restricted to in-frame clones and leaves out a portion. The DNA was the basis for D and trimming; V, J and clone size are from that table. The data show roughly 180,000 clones, roughly three quarters seen once. Trimming removed 4 bases from V and 2 bases from J; junction bases left unmatched: 9. CDR3 length: 17 residues. Germline V gene lookup returns CDR1 LGHNA and CDR2 YNFKEQ. The sequence came from a woman aged 50 to 65 with active or convalescent COVID-19. The chain links TRBV4-2 to TRBJ2-5; 11 positions agree with TRBD1. The sample consisted of peripheral blood. The CDR3, as DNA: TGTGCCAGCAGCCCGACGAGGGGACAGGGGGAACAAGAGACCCAGTACTTC. Protein sequence: CASSPTRGQGEQETQYF.